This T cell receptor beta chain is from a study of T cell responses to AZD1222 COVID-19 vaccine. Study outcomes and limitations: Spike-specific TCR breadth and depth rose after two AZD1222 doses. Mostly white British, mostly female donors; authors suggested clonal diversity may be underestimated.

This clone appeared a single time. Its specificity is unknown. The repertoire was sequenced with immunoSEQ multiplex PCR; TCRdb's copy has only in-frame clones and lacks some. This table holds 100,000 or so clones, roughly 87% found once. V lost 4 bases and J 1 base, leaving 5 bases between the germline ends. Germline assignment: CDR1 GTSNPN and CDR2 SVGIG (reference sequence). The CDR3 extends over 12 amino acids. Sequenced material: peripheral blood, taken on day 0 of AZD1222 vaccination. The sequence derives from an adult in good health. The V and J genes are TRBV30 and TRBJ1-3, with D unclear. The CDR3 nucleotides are TGTGCCTGGATGCTATCTGGAAACACCATATATTTT. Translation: CAWMLSGNTIYF. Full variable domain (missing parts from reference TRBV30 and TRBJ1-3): SQTIHQWPATLVQPVGSPLSLECTVEGTSNPNLYWYRQAAGRGLQLLFYSVGIGQISSEVPQNLSASRPQDRQFILSSKKLLLSDSGFYLCAWMLSGNTIYFGEGSWLTVV.